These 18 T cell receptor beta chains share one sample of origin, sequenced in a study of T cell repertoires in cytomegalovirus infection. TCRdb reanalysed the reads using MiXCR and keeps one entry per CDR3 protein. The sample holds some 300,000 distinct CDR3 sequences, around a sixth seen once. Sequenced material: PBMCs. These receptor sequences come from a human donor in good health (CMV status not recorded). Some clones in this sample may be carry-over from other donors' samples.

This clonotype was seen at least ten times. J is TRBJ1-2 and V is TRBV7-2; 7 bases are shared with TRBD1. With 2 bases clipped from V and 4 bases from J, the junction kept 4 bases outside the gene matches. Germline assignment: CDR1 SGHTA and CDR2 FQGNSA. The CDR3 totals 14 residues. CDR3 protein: CASSLFEGAYGYTF. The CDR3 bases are TGTGCCAGCAGCTTATTTGAGGGGGCCTATGGCTACACCTTC.

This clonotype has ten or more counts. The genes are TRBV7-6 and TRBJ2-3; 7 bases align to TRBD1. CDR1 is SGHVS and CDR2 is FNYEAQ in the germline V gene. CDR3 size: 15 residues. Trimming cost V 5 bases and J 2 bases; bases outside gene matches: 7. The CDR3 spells CASSAPGQITDTQYF. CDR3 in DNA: TGTGCCAGCAGCGCACCGGGACAGATCACAGATACGCAGTATTTT.

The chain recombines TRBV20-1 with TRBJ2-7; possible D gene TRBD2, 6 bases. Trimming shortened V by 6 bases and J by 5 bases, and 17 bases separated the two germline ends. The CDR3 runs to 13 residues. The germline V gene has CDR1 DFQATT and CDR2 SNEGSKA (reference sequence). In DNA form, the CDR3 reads TGCAGTGCCCACCTCGGGGGTACCGACGAGCAGTACTTC. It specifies CSAHLGGTDEQYF.

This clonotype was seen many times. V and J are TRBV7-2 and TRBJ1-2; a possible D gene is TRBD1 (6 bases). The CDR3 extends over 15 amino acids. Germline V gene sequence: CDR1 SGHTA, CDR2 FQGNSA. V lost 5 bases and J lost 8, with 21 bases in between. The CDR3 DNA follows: TGTGCCAGCAGCGCTCCGGGAGGCCTTCAGGGGGGCTACACCTTC. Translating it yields CASSAPGGLQGGYTF.

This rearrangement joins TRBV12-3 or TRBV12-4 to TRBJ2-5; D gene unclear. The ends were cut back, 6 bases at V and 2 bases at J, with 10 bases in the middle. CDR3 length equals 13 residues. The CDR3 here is CASSLLNQETQYF. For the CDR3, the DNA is TGTGCCAGCAGCCTGCTTAATCAAGAGACCCAGTACTTC.

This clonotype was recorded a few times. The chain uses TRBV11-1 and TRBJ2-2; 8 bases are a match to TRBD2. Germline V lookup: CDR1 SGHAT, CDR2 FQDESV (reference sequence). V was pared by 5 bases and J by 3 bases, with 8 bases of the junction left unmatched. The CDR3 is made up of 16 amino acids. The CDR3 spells CASSLSQRGYTGELFF. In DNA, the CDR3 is TGTGCCAGCAGCCTTTCCCAGCGGGGGTACACCGGGGAGCTGTTTTTT. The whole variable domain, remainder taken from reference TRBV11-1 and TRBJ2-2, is EAEVAQSPRYKITEKSQAVAFWCDPISGHATLYWYRQILGQGPELLVQFQDESVVDDSQLPKDRFSAERLKGVDSTLKIQPAELGDSAMYLCASSLSQRGYTGELFFGEGSRLTVL.

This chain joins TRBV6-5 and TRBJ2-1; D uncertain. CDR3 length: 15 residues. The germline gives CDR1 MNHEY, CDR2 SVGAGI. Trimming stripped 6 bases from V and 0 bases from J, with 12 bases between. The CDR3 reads CASSKGANSYNEQFF. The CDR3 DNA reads TGTGCCAGCAGCAAGGGCGCAAACTCCTACAATGAGCAGTTCTTC.

The CDR3 here is CASSPLTRGGRTGELFF. DNA of the CDR3: TGTGCCAGCAGTCCGCTTACCAGGGGGGGGCGGACCGGGGAGCTGTTTTTT. The chain has TRBV27 and TRBJ2-2; D tentatively fits TRBD1 or TRBD2 (7 bases each). Per the germline V gene, CDR1 is MNHEY and CDR2 is SMNVEV (reference sequence). Trimming cost V 5 bases and J 5 bases, with 21 bases left between them. The CDR3 has 17 amino acids.

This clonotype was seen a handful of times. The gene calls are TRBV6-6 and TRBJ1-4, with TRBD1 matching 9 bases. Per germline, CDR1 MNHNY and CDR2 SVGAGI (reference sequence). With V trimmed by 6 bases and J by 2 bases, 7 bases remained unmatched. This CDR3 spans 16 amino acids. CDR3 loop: CASSSAGQGTNEKLFF. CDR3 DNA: TGTGCCAGCAGCTCTGCCGGACAGGGGACTAATGAAAAACTGTTTTTT.

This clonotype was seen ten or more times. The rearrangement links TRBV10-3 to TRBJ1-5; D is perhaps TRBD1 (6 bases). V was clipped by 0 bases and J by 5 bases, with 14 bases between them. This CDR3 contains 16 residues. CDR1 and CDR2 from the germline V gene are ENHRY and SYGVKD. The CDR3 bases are TGTGCCATCAGTGAGTCGACGGGGGGGGCGTATCAGCCCCAGCATTTT. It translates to CAISESTGGAYQPQHF.

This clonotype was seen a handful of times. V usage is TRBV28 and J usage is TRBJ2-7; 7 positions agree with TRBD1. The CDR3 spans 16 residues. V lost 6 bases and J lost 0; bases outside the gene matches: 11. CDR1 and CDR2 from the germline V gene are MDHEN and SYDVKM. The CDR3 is CASSHRQGSGSYEQYF. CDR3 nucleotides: TGTGCCAGCAGCCACCGACAGGGTTCTGGCTCCTACGAGCAGTACTTC.

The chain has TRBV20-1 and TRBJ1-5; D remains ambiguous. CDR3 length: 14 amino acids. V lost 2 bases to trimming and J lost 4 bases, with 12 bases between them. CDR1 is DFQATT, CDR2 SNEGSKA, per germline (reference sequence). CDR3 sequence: CSARRGAPNQPQHF. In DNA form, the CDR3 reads TGCAGTGCTAGACGGGGAGCACCAAATCAGCCCCAGCATTTT.

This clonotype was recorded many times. The CDR3 DNA is TGTGCCAGCAGGAAAGGGGGCGTAGGTGGGACAGATCGTCGCGAGCAGTACTTC. Its protein product is CASRKGGVGGTDRREQYF. The rearrangement links TRBV11-2 to TRBJ2-7; TRBD1 agrees at 7 bases. V lost 6 bases, J lost 6 bases, and 23 bases stayed unmatched. CDR3 length: 18 amino acids. In germline, CDR1 is SGHAT, CDR2 FQNNGV.

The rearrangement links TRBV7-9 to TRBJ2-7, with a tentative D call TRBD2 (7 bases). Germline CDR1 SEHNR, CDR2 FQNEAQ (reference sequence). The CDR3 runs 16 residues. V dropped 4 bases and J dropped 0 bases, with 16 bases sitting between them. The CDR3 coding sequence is TGTGCCAGCAGCTGGGGGGGCAGTCGTAGCTCCTACGAGCAGTACTTC. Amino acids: CASSWGGSRSSYEQYF.

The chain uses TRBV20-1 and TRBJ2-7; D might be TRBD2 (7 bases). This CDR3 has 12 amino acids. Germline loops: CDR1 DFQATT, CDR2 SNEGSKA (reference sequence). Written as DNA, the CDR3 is TGCAGAAGCGGGACAACCAACTACGAGCAGTACTTC. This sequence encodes CRSGTTNYEQYF.

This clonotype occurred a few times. The CDR3: CASSQWGPTSGGSYNEQFF. The CDR3 DNA sequence: TGTGCCAGCAGCCAATGGGGGCCTACTAGCGGGGGGTCCTACAATGAGCAGTTCTTC. The gene calls are TRBV4-2 and TRBJ2-1; 12 bases are a match to TRBD2. In germline, CDR1 is LGHNA, CDR2 YNFKEQ. V lost 2 bases and J lost 1; bases outside the gene matches: 9. The CDR3 covers 19 residues.

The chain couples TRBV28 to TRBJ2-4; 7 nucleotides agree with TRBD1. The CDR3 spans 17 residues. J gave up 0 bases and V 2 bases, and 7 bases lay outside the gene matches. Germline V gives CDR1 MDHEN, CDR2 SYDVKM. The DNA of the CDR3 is TGTGCCAGCAGTTTAATCGGGACAGCCCCAGCCAAAAACATTCAGTACTTC. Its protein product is CASSLIGTAPAKNIQYF.

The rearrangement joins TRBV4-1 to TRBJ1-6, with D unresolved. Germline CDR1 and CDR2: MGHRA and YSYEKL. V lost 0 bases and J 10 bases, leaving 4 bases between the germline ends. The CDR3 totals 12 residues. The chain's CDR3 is CASSQEGSPLHF. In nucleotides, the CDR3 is TGCGCCAGCAGCCAAGAAGGCTCACCCCTCCACTTT.